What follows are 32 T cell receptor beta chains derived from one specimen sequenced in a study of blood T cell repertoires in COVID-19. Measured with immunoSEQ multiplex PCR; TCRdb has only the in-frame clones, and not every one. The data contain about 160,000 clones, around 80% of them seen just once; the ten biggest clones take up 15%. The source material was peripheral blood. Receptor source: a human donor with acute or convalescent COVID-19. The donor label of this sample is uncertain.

The CDR3 nucleotides read TGTGCCAGTTCCCCGGGACAGGGCCGGCAAGAGACCCAGTACTTC. Its translation is CASSPGQGRQETQYF. The chain carries TRBV19 and TRBJ2-5; TRBD1 aligns across 9 bases. Trimming at V came to 8 bases and at J to 2 bases, leaving 9 bases not matched to a gene. This CDR3 has 15 residues. The germline gives CDR1 LNHDA, CDR2 SQIVND (reference sequence).

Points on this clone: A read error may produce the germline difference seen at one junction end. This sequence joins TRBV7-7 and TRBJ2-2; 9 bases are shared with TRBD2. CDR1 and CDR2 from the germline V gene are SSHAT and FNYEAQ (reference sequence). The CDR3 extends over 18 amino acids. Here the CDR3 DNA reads TGTGCTAGCAGCCCCCACCCGCTAGCGGGGTCAGGCACCGGGGAGCTGTTTTTT. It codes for CASSPHPLAGSGTGELFF.

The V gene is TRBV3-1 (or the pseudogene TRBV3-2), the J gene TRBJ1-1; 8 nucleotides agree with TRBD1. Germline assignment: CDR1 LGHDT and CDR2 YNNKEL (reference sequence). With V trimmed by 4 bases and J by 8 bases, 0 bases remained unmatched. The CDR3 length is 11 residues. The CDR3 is CASSRQGEAFF. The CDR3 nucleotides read TGTGCCAGCAGCCGACAGGGGGAAGCTTTCTTT.

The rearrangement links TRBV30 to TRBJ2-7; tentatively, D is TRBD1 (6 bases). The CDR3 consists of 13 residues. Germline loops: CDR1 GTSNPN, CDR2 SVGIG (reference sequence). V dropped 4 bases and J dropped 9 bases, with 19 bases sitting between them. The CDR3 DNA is TGTGCCTGGACCCGACAGGCACTACGAGGGCAGTACTTC. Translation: CAWTRQALRGQYF.

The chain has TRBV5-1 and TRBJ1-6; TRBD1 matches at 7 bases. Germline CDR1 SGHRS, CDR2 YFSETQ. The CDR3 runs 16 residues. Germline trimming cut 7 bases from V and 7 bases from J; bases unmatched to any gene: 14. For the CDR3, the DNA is TGCGCCAGCGGCCTCCGACAGGGCGGATTGAATTCACCCCTCCACTTT. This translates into CASGLRQGGLNSPLHF.

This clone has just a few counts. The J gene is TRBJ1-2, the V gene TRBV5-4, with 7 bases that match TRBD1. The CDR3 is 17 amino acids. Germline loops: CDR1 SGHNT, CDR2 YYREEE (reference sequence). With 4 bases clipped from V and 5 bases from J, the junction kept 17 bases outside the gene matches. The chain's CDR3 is CASSLTGRTPGKYGYTF. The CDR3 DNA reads TGTGCCAGCAGCCTGACAGGGAGGACCCCCGGCAAGTATGGCTACACCTTC.

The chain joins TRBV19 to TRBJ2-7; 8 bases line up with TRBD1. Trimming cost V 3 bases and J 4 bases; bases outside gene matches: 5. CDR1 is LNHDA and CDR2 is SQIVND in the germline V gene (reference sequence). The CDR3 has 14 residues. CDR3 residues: CASSMADREYEQYF. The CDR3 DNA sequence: TGTGCCAGTAGTATGGCGGACAGGGAATACGAGCAGTACTTC.

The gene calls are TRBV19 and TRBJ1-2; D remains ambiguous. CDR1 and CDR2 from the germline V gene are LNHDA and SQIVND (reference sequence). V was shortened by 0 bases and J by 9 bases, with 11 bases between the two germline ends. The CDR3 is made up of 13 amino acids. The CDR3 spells CASSIDGGMSYTF. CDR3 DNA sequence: TGTGCCAGTAGTATAGATGGAGGGATGAGCTACACCTTC. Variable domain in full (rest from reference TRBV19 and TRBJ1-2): DGGITQSPKYLFRKEGQNVTLSCEQNLNHDAMYWYRQDPGQGLRLIYYSQIVNDFQKGDIAEGYSVSREKKESFPLTVTSAQKNPTAFYLCASSIDGGMSYTFGSGTRLTVV.

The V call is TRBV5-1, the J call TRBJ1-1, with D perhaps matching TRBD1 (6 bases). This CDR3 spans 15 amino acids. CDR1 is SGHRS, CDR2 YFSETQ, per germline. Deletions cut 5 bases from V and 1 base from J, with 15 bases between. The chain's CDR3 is CASRDLRGANTEAFF. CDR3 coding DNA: TGCGCCAGCAGGGACCTCAGGGGCGCGAACACTGAAGCTTTCTTT.

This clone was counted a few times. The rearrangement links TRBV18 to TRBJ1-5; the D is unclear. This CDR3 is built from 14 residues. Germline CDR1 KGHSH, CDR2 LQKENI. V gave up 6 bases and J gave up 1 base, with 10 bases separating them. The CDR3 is CASSSGGSNQPQHF. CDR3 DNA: TGTGCCAGCTCCTCCGGAGGAAGCAATCAGCCCCAGCATTTT.

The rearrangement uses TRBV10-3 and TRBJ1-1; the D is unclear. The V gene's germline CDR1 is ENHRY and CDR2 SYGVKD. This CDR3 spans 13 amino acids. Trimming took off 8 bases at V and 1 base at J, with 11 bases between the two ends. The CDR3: CAIAALTNTEAFF. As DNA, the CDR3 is TGTGCCATCGCGGCCTTAACGAACACTGAAGCTTTCTTT.

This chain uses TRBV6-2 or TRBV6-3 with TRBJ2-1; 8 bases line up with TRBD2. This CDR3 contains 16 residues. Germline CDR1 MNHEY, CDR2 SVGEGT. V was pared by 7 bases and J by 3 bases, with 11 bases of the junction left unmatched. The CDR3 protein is CASTPSSGGDYNEQFF. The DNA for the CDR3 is TGTGCCAGCACCCCCAGCTCGGGGGGGGACTACAATGAGCAGTTCTTC.

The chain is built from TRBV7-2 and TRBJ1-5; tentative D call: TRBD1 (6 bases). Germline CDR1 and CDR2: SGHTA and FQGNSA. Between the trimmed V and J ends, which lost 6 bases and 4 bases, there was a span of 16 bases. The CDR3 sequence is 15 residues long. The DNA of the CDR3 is TGTGCCAGCAGAAATACAGGGACGGGTAATCAGCCCCAGCATTTT. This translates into CASRNTGTGNQPQHF.

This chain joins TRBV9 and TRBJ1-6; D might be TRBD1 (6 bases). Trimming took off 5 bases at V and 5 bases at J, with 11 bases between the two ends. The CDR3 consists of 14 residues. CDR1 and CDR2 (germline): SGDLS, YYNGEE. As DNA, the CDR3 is TGTGCCAGCAGAGGGGACAAGGATAATTCACCCCTCCACTTT. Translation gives CASRGDKDNSPLHF. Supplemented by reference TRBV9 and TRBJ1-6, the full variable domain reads DSGVTQTPKHLITATGQRVTLRCSPRSGDLSVYWYQQSLDQGLQFLIQYYNGEERAKGNILERFSAQQFPDLHSELNLSSLELGDSALYFCASRGDKDNSPLHFGNGTRLTVT.

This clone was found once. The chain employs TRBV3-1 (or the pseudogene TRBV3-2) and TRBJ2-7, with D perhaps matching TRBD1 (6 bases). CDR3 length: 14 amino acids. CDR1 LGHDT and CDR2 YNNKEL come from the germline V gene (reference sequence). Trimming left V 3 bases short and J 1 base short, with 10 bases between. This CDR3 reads CASSHLDRSYEQYF. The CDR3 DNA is TGTGCCAGCAGCCACCTGGACAGATCCTACGAGCAGTACTTC.

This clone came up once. The CDR3 here is CASSQTPSGGKYEQFF. DNA for the CDR3: TGTGCCAGCAGCCAGACCCCTAGCGGGGGGAAGTATGAGCAGTTCTTC. This sequence joins TRBV3-1 (or the pseudogene TRBV3-2) and TRBJ2-1, with 11 bases fitting TRBD2. The trim removed 3 bases at V and 8 bases at J, leaving 9 bases unmatched. CDR1 is LGHDT, CDR2 YNNKEL, per germline (reference sequence). CDR3 length: 16 residues.

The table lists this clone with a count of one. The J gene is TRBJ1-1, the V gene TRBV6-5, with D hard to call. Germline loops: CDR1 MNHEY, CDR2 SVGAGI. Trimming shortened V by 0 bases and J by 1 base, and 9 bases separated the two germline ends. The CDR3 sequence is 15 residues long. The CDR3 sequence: CASSYSGSRNTEAFF. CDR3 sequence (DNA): TGTGCCAGCAGTTACTCCGGGAGTCGGAACACTGAAGCTTTCTTT.

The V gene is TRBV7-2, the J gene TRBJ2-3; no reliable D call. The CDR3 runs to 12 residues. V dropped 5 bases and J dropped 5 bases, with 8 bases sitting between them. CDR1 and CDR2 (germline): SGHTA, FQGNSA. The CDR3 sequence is CASSLARDTQYF. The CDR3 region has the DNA TGTGCCAGCAGCCTTGCGAGAGATACGCAGTATTTT.

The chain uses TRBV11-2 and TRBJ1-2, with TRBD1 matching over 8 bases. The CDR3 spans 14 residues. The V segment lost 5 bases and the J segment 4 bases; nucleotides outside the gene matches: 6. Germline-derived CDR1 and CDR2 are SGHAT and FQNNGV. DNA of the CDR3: TGTGCCAGCAGCCCAGGACAGGGCGGCTATGGCTACACCTTC. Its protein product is CASSPGQGGYGYTF.

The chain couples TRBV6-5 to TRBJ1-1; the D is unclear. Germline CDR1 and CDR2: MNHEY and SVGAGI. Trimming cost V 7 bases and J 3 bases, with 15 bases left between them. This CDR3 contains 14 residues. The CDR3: CASTHAGRDTEAFF. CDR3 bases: TGTGCCAGCACCCATGCGGGGAGGGACACTGAAGCTTTCTTT.

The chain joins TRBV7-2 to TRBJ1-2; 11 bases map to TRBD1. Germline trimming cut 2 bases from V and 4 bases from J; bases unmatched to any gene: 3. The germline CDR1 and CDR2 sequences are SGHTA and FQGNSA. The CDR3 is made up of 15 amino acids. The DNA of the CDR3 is TGTGCCAGCAGCTTAAGGGGGACAGGGGGCTATGGCTACACCTTC. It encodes CASSLRGTGGYGYTF. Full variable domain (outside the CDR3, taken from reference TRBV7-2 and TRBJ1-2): GAGVSQSPSNKVTEKGKDVELRCDPISGHTALYWYRQSLGQGLEFLIYFQGNSAPDKSGLPSDRFSAERTGGSVSTLTIQRTQQEDSAVYLCASSLRGTGGYGYTFGSGTRLTVV.

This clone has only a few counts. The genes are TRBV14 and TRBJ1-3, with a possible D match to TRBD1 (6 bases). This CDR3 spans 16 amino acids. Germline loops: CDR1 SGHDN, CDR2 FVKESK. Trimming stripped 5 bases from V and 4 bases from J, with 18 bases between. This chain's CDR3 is CASSYTHTGTGNTIYF. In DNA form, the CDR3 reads TGTGCCAGCAGCTATACACACACAGGGACCGGAAACACCATATATTTT.

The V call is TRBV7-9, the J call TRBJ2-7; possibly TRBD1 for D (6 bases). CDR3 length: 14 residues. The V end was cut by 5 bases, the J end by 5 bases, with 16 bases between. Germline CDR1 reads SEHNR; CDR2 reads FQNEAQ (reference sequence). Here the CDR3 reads CASSNRQTGHEQYF. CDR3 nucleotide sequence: TGTGCCAGCAGCAACAGACAAACAGGGCACGAGCAGTACTTC.

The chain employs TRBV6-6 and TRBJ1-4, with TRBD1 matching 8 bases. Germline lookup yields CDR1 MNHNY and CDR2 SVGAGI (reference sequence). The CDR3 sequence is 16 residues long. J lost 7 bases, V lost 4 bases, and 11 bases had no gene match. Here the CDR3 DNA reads TGTGCCAGCAGTTTCGCGCGGACAGGGAAGGTTGAAAAACTGTTTTTT. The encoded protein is CASSFARTGKVEKLFF.

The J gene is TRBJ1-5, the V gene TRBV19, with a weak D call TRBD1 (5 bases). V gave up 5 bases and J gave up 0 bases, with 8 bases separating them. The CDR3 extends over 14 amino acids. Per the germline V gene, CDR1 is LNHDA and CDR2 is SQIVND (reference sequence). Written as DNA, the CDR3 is TGTGCCAGTAGTCAGGGTTATAGCAATCAGCCCCAGCATTTT. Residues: CASSQGYSNQPQHF.

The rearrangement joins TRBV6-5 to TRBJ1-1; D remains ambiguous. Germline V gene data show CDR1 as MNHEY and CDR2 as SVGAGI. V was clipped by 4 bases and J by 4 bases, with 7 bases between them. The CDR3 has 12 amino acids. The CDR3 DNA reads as TGTGCCAGCAGTTCTCTCGGCACTGAAGCTTTCTTT. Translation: CASSSLGTEAFF.

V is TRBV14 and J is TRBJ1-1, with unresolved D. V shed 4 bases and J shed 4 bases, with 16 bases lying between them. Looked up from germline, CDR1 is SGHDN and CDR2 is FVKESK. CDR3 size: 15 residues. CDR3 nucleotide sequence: TGTGCCAGCAGCCCCTGGACTGTTGTGAGCACTGAAGCTTTCTTT. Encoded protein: CASSPWTVVSTEAFF.

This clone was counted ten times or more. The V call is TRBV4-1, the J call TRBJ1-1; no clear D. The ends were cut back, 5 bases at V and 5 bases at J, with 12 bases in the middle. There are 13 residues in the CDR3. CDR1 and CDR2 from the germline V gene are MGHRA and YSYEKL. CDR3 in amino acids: CASSRDIHTEAFF. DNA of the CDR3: TGCGCCAGCAGCAGAGACATACATACTGAAGCTTTCTTT.

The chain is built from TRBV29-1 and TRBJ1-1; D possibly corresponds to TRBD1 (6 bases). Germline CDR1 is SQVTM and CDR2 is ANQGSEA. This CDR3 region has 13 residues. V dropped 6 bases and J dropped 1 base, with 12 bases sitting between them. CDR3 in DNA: TGCAGCGTCAGGGAAGGGGGGAACACTGAAGCTTTCTTT. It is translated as CSVREGGNTEAFF. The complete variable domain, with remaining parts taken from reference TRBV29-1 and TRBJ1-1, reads SAVISQKPSRDICQRGTSLTIQCQVDSQVTMMFWYRQQPGQSLTLIATANQGSEATYESGFVIDKFPISRPNLTFSTLTVSNMSPEDSSIYLCSVREGGNTEAFFGQGTRLTVV.

Here the CDR3 reads CASSSGRGTDSPLHF. The DNA for the CDR3 is TGTGCCAGCAGTTCCGGACGGGGGACGGATTCACCCCTCCACTTT. The V and J genes are TRBV27 and TRBJ1-6; maybe TRBD1 (5 bases). CDR1 MNHEY and CDR2 SMNVEV come from the germline V gene (reference sequence). The CDR3 totals 15 residues. V lost 4 bases and J lost 8, with 15 bases in between.

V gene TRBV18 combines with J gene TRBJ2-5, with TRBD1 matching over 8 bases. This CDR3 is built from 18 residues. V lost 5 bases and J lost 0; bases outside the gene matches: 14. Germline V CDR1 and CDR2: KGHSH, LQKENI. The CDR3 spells CASSFTTAGQGYQETQYF. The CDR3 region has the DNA TGTGCCAGCTCATTTACGACCGCCGGACAGGGCTACCAAGAGACCCAGTACTTC.

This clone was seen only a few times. CDR3 residues: CASSVGLSKNIQYF. The CDR3 coding sequence is TGTGCCAGCAGCGTGGGACTGAGTAAAAACATTCAGTACTTC. The V gene is TRBV6-5, the J gene TRBJ2-4, with D possibly matching TRBD2 (6 bases). Germline CDR1 MNHEY, CDR2 SVGAGI. Trimming stripped 6 bases from V and 4 bases from J, with 13 bases between. This CDR3 spans 14 amino acids.